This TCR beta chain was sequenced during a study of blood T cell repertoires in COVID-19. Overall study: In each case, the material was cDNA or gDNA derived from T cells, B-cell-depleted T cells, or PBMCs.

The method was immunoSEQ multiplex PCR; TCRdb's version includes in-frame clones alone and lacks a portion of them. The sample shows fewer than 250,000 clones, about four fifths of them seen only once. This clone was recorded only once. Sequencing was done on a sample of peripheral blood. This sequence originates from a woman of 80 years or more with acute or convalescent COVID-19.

The CDR3, as DNA: TGTGCCAGTAGTATAGAACCAGGACTGCCAGAGACCCAGTACTTC. Translating gives CASSIEPGLPETQYF. The rearrangement joins TRBV19 to TRBJ2-5, with D possibly being TRBD2 (5 bases). The CDR3 totals 15 residues. Germline V gene data show CDR1 as LNHDA and CDR2 as SQIVND (reference sequence). The germline V and J ends were trimmed by 0 bases and 4 bases, with 12 bases remaining between them.